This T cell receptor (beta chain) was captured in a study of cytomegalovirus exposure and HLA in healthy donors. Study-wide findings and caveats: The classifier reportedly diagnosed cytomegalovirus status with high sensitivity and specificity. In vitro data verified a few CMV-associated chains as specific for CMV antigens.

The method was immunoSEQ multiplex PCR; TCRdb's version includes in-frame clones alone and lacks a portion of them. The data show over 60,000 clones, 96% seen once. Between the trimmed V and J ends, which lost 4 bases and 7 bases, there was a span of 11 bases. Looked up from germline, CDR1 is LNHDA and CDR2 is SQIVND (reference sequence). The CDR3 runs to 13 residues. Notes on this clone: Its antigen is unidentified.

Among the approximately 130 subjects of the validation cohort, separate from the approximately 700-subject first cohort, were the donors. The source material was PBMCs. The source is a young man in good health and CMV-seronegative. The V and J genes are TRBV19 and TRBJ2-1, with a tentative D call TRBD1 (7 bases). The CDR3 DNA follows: TGTGCCAGTAGTAAGGGGGCGGGGAATGAGCAGTTCTTC. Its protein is CASSKGAGNEQFF.